Presented here are 26 T cell receptor beta chains from one specimen sequenced in a study of CD8+ T cells in alopecia areata. As the sequencing template, cDNA was produced by extracting RNA and reverse transcribing it. Generated by immunoSEQ multiplex PCR, the TCRdb table keeps only in-frame clones and is missing some. The sample includes about 110,000 clones, approximately 59% seen only once; the top ten take about 20%. The sample comprised CD8+ T cells sorted from blood. These receptors were collected from a human donor in good health.

This clone occurred a few times. This chain links TRBV28 with TRBJ1-1, with D perhaps matching TRBD1 (5 bases). This CDR3 is 13 amino acids long. Trimming took off 9 bases at V and 1 base at J, with 12 bases between the two ends. CDR1 MDHEN and CDR2 SYDVKM come from the germline V gene. The CDR3 bases are TGTGCCAGTCTTAATGGGGGGAACACTGAAGCTTTCTTT. Its protein product is CASLNGGNTEAFF.

The rearrangement joins TRBV7-9 to TRBJ2-1; possible D gene TRBD1, 5 bases. The V end was cut by 1 base, the J end by 4 bases, with 14 bases between. The CDR3 length is 16 residues. Germline V CDR1 and CDR2: SEHNR, FQNEAQ (reference sequence). The CDR3 is CASSLDSQGLYNEQFF. For the CDR3, the DNA is TGTGCCAGCAGCTTAGATTCGCAGGGTCTATACAATGAGCAGTTCTTC.

The chain employs TRBV4-1 and TRBJ1-2; no clear D gene. Between the trimmed V and J ends, which lost 4 bases and 0 bases, there was a span of 15 bases. Germline V gene lookup returns CDR1 MGHRA and CDR2 YSYEKL. The CDR3 loop spans 16 amino acids. CDR3 region: CASSRIWDGTNYGYTF. CDR3 bases: TGCGCCAGCAGCCGCATTTGGGATGGGACTAACTATGGCTACACCTTC.

This rearrangement joins TRBV4-3 to TRBJ1-4; possible D gene TRBD1, 5 bases. The V end lost 3 bases, the J end lost 4 bases, and 15 bases lay between the germline ends. Germline-derived CDR1 and CDR2 are LGHNA and YSLEER. The CDR3 is made up of 16 amino acids. The CDR3 nucleotides read TGCGCCAGCAGCCAGGACGCAGGGTCCTTTAATGAAAAACTGTTTTTT. The encoded protein is CASSQDAGSFNEKLFF.

V and J are TRBV20-1 and TRBJ2-1; D not resolved. CDR3 length: 11 amino acids. The germline CDR1 and CDR2 sequences are DFQATT and SNEGSKA (reference sequence). Trimming left V 3 bases short and J 4 bases short, with 4 bases between. CDR3 protein: CSASTYNEQFF. In nucleotides, the CDR3 is TGCAGTGCTAGCACGTACAATGAGCAGTTCTTC.

This rearrangement joins TRBV9 to TRBJ2-7; D gene ambiguous. Germline values: CDR1 SGDLS, CDR2 YYNGEE. Trimming stripped 0 bases from V and 2 bases from J, with 9 bases between. This CDR3 is built from 14 residues. In DNA form, the CDR3 reads TGTGCCAGCAGCGTAGACAGCTCACCCTACGAGCAGTACTTC. Encoded protein: CASSVDSSPYEQYF.

V usage is TRBV7-9 and J usage is TRBJ1-1; D not resolved. The V end was cut by 1 base, the J end by 8 bases, with 8 bases between. Germline CDR1 is SEHNR and CDR2 is FQNEAQ (reference sequence). This CDR3 has 12 amino acids. This CDR3 reads CASSLGRPEAFF. CDR3 bases: TGTGCCAGCAGCTTAGGTCGGCCAGAAGCTTTCTTT.

This chain connects TRBV30 to TRBJ2-7; tentative D call: TRBD2 (6 bases). This CDR3 comprises 16 residues. The germline V and J ends were trimmed by 0 bases and 0 bases, with 15 bases remaining between them. Germline V lookup: CDR1 GTSNPN, CDR2 SVGIG (reference sequence). The CDR3 loop is CAWSVGGTESSYEQYF. The CDR3 DNA follows: TGTGCCTGGAGTGTAGGCGGGACGGAAAGCTCCTACGAGCAGTACTTC.

The chain joins TRBV19 to TRBJ1-2; no clear D gene. In germline, CDR1 is LNHDA, CDR2 SQIVND (reference sequence). The CDR3 is 13 amino acids. The V end lost 10 bases, the J end lost 4 bases, and 16 bases lay between the germline ends. CDR3 loop: CATSHDQIYGYTF. CDR3 coding DNA: TGTGCCACCTCGCATGACCAAATCTATGGCTACACCTTC.

This chain joins TRBV19 and TRBJ1-5; D gene uncertain. Looked up from germline, CDR1 is LNHDA and CDR2 is SQIVND (reference sequence). V shed 5 bases and J shed 1 base, with 9 bases lying between them. The length of the CDR3 is 14 residues. DNA for the CDR3: TGTGCCAGTAGTTATAGGGTAAGCAATCAGCCCCAGCATTTT. This gives the protein CASSYRVSNQPQHF.

The chain uses TRBV25-1 and TRBJ1-4; no clear D. With 5 bases removed from V and 7 bases from J, the gap between germline ends came to 14 bases. The CDR3 has 14 amino acids. Germline values: CDR1 MGHDK, CDR2 SYGVNS. The CDR3 sequence is CASSKDYTSEKLFF. In DNA, the CDR3 is TGTGCCAGCAGTAAGGATTACACGTCTGAAAAACTGTTTTTT.

This chain links TRBV23-1 with TRBJ2-7, with D unresolved. TRBV23-1 is annotated as an ORF whose role is uncertain. V gave up 3 bases and J gave up 3 bases, with 12 bases separating them. The CDR3 spans 14 residues. The CDR3 reads CASSHSDGDYEQYF. DNA of the CDR3: TGCGCCAGCAGTCACTCCGACGGAGACTACGAGCAGTACTTC.

This chain links TRBV5-6 with TRBJ2-1; D is possibly TRBD2 (6 bases). Germline V gives CDR1 SGHDT, CDR2 YYEEEE. V lost 0 bases, J lost 4 bases, and 20 bases lay in between. The CDR3 sequence is 18 residues long. The CDR3 nucleotides read TGTGCCAGCAGCTTGGCCCCCCAGAGGGGAGGTTGGTACAATGAGCAGTTCTTC. Translation gives CASSLAPQRGGWYNEQFF.

CDR3 DNA: TGTGCCAGCAGCATGGGACAGGGGAGCAATCAGCCCCAGCATTTT. Translating it yields CASSMGQGSNQPQHF. The gene calls are TRBV13 and TRBJ1-5; TRBD1 aligns across 10 bases. From germline, CDR1 is PRHDT and CDR2 FYEKMQ (reference sequence). The trim removed 5 bases at V and 1 base at J, leaving 2 bases unmatched. This CDR3 has 15 amino acids.

This chain uses TRBV5-1 with TRBJ1-1; TRBD1 aligns across 8 bases. The germline CDR1 and CDR2 sequences are SGHRS and YFSETQ. The CDR3 is made up of 13 amino acids. Trimming at V came to 4 bases and at J to 8 bases, leaving 7 bases not matched to a gene. The DNA of the CDR3 is TGCGCCAGCAGCCACGGACAGGGCCTAGAAGCTTTCTTT. Residues: CASSHGQGLEAFF.

V usage is TRBV13 and J usage is TRBJ1-2, with D maybe TRBD1 (5 bases). The V end was cut by 5 bases, the J end by 8 bases, with 18 bases between. Germline CDR1 is PRHDT and CDR2 is FYEKMQ (reference sequence). The CDR3 spans 14 residues. The CDR3 nucleotides read TGTGCCAGCAGCCCGGGACGGGCTTTGGGGGGCTACACCTTC. It encodes CASSPGRALGGYTF. The whole variable domain, filled in from reference TRBV13 and TRBJ1-2, reads AAGVIQSPRHLIKEKRETATLKCYPIPRHDTVYWYQQGPGQDPQFLISFYEKMQSDKGSIPDRFSAQQFSDYHSELNMSSLELGDSALYFCASSPGRALGGYTFGSGTRLTVV.

The V call is TRBV5-6, the J call TRBJ2-3; no firm D call. The CDR3 totals 16 residues. V gave up 4 bases and J gave up 2 bases, with 17 bases separating them. The germline V gene encodes CDR1 SGHDT and CDR2 YYEEEE. As DNA, the CDR3 is TGTGCCAGCAGCCGTCGCCCCCAGACATACACAGATACGCAGTATTTT. As protein: CASSRRPQTYTDTQYF.

The genes are TRBV19 and TRBJ1-5; no clear D. The CDR3 contains 16 residues. Germline CDR1 and CDR2: LNHDA and SQIVND (reference sequence). The V and J ends lost 7 bases and 2 bases respectively, with 18 bases between them. CDR3 bases: TGTGCCAGTACCTCGTATGCGACGTTTCGCAATCAGCCCCAGCATTTT. Its protein product is CASTSYATFRNQPQHF.

This clone was counted a few times. The rearrangement links TRBV25-1 to TRBJ2-5, with unresolved D. The CDR3 has 16 amino acids. Trimming left V 1 base short and J 1 base short, with 13 bases between. Germline V lookup: CDR1 MGHDK, CDR2 SYGVNS. The CDR3 DNA is TGTGCCAGCAGTGAATTTGAATCATTACTCCAAGAGACCCAGTACTTC. This codes for CASSEFESLLQETQYF.

The rearrangement uses TRBV4-1 and TRBJ1-6; tentatively, D is TRBD1 (6 bases). V was pared by 4 bases and J by 10 bases, with 20 bases between. The CDR3 sequence is 16 residues long. In germline, CDR1 is MGHRA, CDR2 YSYEKL. The CDR3 DNA sequence: TGCGCCAGCAGCCCTAACCAACTGACAGGTTACTCACCCCTCCACTTT. Amino acids: CASSPNQLTGYSPLHF.

The genes are TRBV4-2 and TRBJ2-2, with D unresolved. Germline V gene lookup returns CDR1 LGHNA and CDR2 YNFKEQ. V was clipped by 1 base and J by 5 bases, with 5 bases between them. The length of the CDR3 is 13 residues. The CDR3 sequence: CASSQAPTGELFF. Here the CDR3 DNA reads TGTGCCAGCAGCCAAGCACCGACCGGGGAGCTGTTTTTT.

This chain joins TRBV30 and TRBJ2-7; 7 bases agree with TRBD1. V shed 2 bases, J shed 5 bases, and the junction held 6 bases outside the gene matches. CDR3 length: 13 residues. Germline CDR1 reads GTSNPN; CDR2 reads SVGIG (reference sequence). CDR3 in amino acids: CAWSNFGQDEQYF. CDR3 nucleotide sequence: TGTGCCTGGAGTAACTTCGGACAGGACGAGCAGTACTTC.

V gene TRBV7-9 combines with J gene TRBJ1-1; TRBD1 is a possible D gene (6 bases). V was trimmed by 3 bases and J by 8 bases, leaving 7 bases between them. Germline lookup yields CDR1 SEHNR and CDR2 FQNEAQ (reference sequence). The CDR3 sequence is 11 residues long. The DNA of the CDR3 is TGTGCCAGCAGCTTCCAGGGGGAAGCTTTCTTT. The encoded protein is CASSFQGEAFF.

In this sample, this clone turned up a few times. This chain joins TRBV7-9 and TRBJ2-7; TRBD1 aligns across 9 bases. Germline lookup yields CDR1 SEHNR and CDR2 FQNEAQ (reference sequence). CDR3 length equals 12 residues. V lost 4 bases, J lost 7 bases, and 2 bases stayed unmatched. The CDR3 reads CASSSGTGEQYF. CDR3 DNA sequence: TGTGCCAGCAGCTCGGGGACAGGGGAGCAGTACTTC.

This clone has a handful of counts. The J gene is TRBJ2-1, the V gene TRBV29-1; TRBD1 matches 10 bases. Germline V gives CDR1 SQVTM, CDR2 ANQGSEA. Trimming at V came to 6 bases and at J to 5 bases, leaving 7 bases not matched to a gene. The CDR3 sequence is 14 residues long. The CDR3 bases are TGCAGCGTGGTGGACAGGGGGTTAGACAATGAGCAGTTCTTC. Encoded protein: CSVVDRGLDNEQFF.

This clone was seen once. The genes are TRBV5-6 and TRBJ2-6, with 10 bases identical to TRBD1. Trimming took 4 bases from V and 4 from J; bases not matched to a gene: 8. Germline values: CDR1 SGHDT, CDR2 YYEEEE. The CDR3 totals 17 residues. The CDR3 sequence is CASSVGQGFLGANVLTF. CDR3 bases: TGTGCCAGCAGCGTGGGACAGGGGTTCCTCGGGGCCAACGTCCTGACTTTC.